The sample holds one count of the clone carrying this TCR beta chain. This sample stems from a study of CD8 T cells in Susac syndrome. Random hexamers served to reverse transcribe about 0.45 to 1 ug RNA. From the immunoSEQ multiplex PCR reads, TCRdb called clonotypes with MiXCR, one entry per CDR3 protein. The data show some 100,000 distinct CDR3 sequences, with about 92% seen just once and about 0.087% held by the top ten. The CDR3 runs 15 residues. With 2 bases removed from V and 3 bases from J, the gap between germline ends came to 13 bases. Germline loops: CDR1 SEHNR, CDR2 FQNEAQ (reference sequence).

Sequenced: CD4+ T cells from PBMCs. The sequence was obtained from a human donor with multiple sclerosis. The V call is TRBV7-9, the J call TRBJ1-1, with D maybe TRBD1 (5 bases). The CDR3 loop is CASSLKGRGDTEAFF. CDR3 DNA: TGTGCCAGCAGCTTAAAAGGGCGGGGGGACACTGAAGCTTTCTTT.